The 30 T cell receptor beta chains given below trace back to one sample, sequenced in a study of T cell responses to AZD1222 COVID-19 vaccine. Measured with immunoSEQ multiplex PCR; TCRdb has only the in-frame clones, and not every one. The repertoire holds about 270,000 clones, with 85% to 95% as singletons. The sample was peripheral blood, taken 28 days after the second AZD1222 dose. The receptors here all came from an adult who received the AZD1222 COVID-19 vaccine.

This clone was observed once. The CDR3 nucleotides read TGTGCCAGCAGTTCGAGACCACCCCGAAACACCATATATTTT. This sequence encodes CASSSRPPRNTIYF. The V gene is TRBV6-2 or TRBV6-3, the J gene TRBJ1-3; D uncertain. Germline values: CDR1 MNHEY, CDR2 SVGEGT. The CDR3 spans 14 residues. V was trimmed by 4 bases and J by 5 bases, leaving 12 bases between them.

This clone has a single count. The CDR3 DNA is TGTGCCAGCAGCCAAGCGGCTAGCGGGGGCCTGCCTGCGCAGTATTTT. This sequence encodes CASSQAASGGLPAQYF. The chain is built from TRBV3-1 (or the pseudogene TRBV3-2) and TRBJ2-3; 10 positions agree with TRBD2. This CDR3 has 16 amino acids. V shed 1 base, J shed 10 bases, and the junction held 11 bases outside the gene matches. Germline loops: CDR1 LGHDT, CDR2 YNNKEL (reference sequence).

This clone came up once. The chain uses TRBV28 and TRBJ1-6; D gene unclear. From germline, CDR1 is MDHEN and CDR2 SYDVKM. CDR3 length equals 14 residues. V was clipped by 1 base and J by 14 bases, with 15 bases between them. CDR3 sequence reads: CASSLSWAVGSLHF. The CDR3 bases are TGTGCCAGCAGTTTATCCTGGGCGGTAGGGTCCCTCCACTTT.

V is TRBV30 and J is TRBJ2-2; the D gene is possibly TRBD2 (7 bases). CDR1 is GTSNPN, CDR2 SVGIG, per germline (reference sequence). Between the trimmed V and J ends, which lost 0 bases and 4 bases, there was a span of 18 bases. The CDR3 covers 17 residues. The CDR3 is CAWSVLGGRAVTGELFF. In nucleotides, the CDR3 is TGTGCCTGGAGTGTACTGGGGGGGCGGGCAGTCACCGGGGAGCTGTTTTTT.

This clone was seen more than once but under ten times. The chain joins TRBV14 to TRBJ2-7; TRBD1 is a possible D gene (6 bases). CDR3 length equals 13 residues. Germline V CDR1 and CDR2: SGHDN, FVKESK. V shed 5 bases and J shed 2 bases, with 10 bases lying between them. The CDR3 DNA reads TGTGCCAGCAGCGACAGGTTGCCCTACGAGCAGTACTTC. Protein product: CASSDRLPYEQYF. The variable domain in full, completed from reference TRBV14 and TRBJ2-7, reads EAGVTQFPSHSVIEKGQTVTLRCDPISGHDNLYWYRRVMGKEIKFLLHFVKESKQDESGMPNNRFLAERTGGTYSTLKVQPAELEDSGVYFCASSDRLPYEQYFGPGTRLTVT.

This chain connects TRBV6-5 to TRBJ2-4; D is unclear. Germline V gene data show CDR1 as MNHEY and CDR2 as SVGAGI. CDR3 length equals 16 residues. The germline V and J ends were trimmed by 0 bases and 2 bases, with 11 bases remaining between them. The CDR3 loop reads CASSYSLVQPKNIQYF. The DNA for the CDR3 is TGTGCCAGCAGTTACTCGCTTGTCCAGCCCAAAAACATTCAGTACTTC.

The genes are TRBV4-1 and TRBJ2-1; TRBD2 matches 13 bases. Trimming removed 4 bases from V and 6 bases from J; junction bases left unmatched: 9. Germline lookup yields CDR1 MGHRA and CDR2 YSYEKL. CDR3 length equals 17 residues. The CDR3 nucleotides are TGCGCCAGCAGCCTCAACGGACTAGCGGGAGTGGGCAATGAGCAGTTCTTC. It encodes CASSLNGLAGVGNEQFF.

This clone occurred once. V usage is TRBV5-1 and J usage is TRBJ2-1, with TRBD2 matching 11 bases. After removal of 4 bases from V and 7 bases from J, the junction contained 7 bases not matched to a gene. CDR1 and CDR2 from the germline V gene are SGHRS and YFSETQ. The CDR3 loop spans 15 amino acids. The CDR3 reads CASSIAGGLGNEQFF. In DNA, the CDR3 is TGCGCCAGCAGCATAGCGGGGGGGTTAGGTAATGAGCAGTTCTTC.

This CDR3 reads CASSLGTGGPGELFF. CDR3 in DNA: TGTGCCAGCAGCCTGGGGACAGGGGGTCCCGGGGAGCTGTTTTTT. The chain couples TRBV3-1 (or the pseudogene TRBV3-2) to TRBJ2-2; TRBD1 matches 11 bases. The CDR3 contains 15 residues. The junction had 4 bases not matched to a gene; V was cut back by 4 bases and J by 6 bases. CDR1 LGHDT and CDR2 YNNKEL come from the germline V gene (reference sequence).

The chain joins TRBV2 to TRBJ1-1, with TRBD1 identical over 7 bases. The length of the CDR3 is 16 residues. CDR1 and CDR2 (germline): SNHLY, FYNNEI. Unmatched junction bases numbered 15, after V lost 6 bases and J lost 5 bases. The CDR3 DNA is TGTGCCAGCAGCCAGGGGGTCGTGGCTAGTGTGACTGAAGCTTTCTTT. This sequence encodes CASSQGVVASVTEAFF.

The chain has TRBV28 and TRBJ2-5; 8 nucleotides align to TRBD2. The V gene's germline CDR1 is MDHEN and CDR2 SYDVKM. The CDR3 has 13 amino acids. The V segment lost 7 bases and the J segment 5 bases; nucleotides outside the gene matches: 6. CDR3 in amino acids: CASTLGGGETQYF. In nucleotides, the CDR3 is TGTGCCAGCACCTTAGGCGGGGGGGAGACCCAGTACTTC.

The chain uses TRBV28 and TRBJ1-1; D perhaps matches TRBD1 (6 bases). Germline assignment: CDR1 MDHEN and CDR2 SYDVKM. Trimming took 8 bases from V and 0 from J, leaving 16 bases between them. The CDR3 is made up of 15 amino acids. The CDR3 is CASAGAGGMNTEAFF. The CDR3 bases are TGTGCCAGCGCAGGGGCCGGAGGGATGAACACTGAAGCTTTCTTT.

The gene calls are TRBV3-1 (or the pseudogene TRBV3-2) and TRBJ1-3; D remains unclear. Germline-derived CDR1 and CDR2 are LGHDT and YNNKEL (reference sequence). Trimming left V 1 base short and J 1 base short, with 11 bases between. There are 16 residues in the CDR3. CDR3 amino acids: CASSQAGRLSGNTIYF. The CDR3 DNA is TGTGCCAGCAGCCAAGCGGGCAGGTTATCTGGAAACACCATATATTTT.

This rearrangement joins TRBV6-1 to TRBJ1-2, with D possibly being TRBD1 (6 bases). The CDR3 is 14 residues long. Trimming cost V 1 base and J 2 bases, with 8 bases left between them. Germline V gene sequence: CDR1 MNHNS, CDR2 SASEGT. CDR3 coding DNA: TGTGCCAGCAGTGAAGTCAGGGGCAACTATGGCTACACCTTC. The encoded protein is CASSEVRGNYGYTF.

The chain uses TRBV18 and TRBJ1-6; TRBD1 aligns across 8 bases. With V trimmed by 6 bases and J by 8 bases, 9 bases remained unmatched. Germline CDR1 is KGHSH and CDR2 is LQKENI. The CDR3 covers 15 residues. The chain's CDR3 is CASSLSTGEDSPLHF. The CDR3 nucleotides are TGTGCCAGCTCCCTCTCGACAGGGGAGGATTCACCCCTCCACTTT.

This clone occurred once. This chain uses TRBV7-3 with TRBJ2-1; 11 bases are a match to TRBD2. This CDR3 contains 14 residues. V lost 5 bases and J lost 8; bases outside the gene matches: 5. Germline-derived CDR1 and CDR2 are SGHTA and FQGTGA. The CDR3 is CASSPVGLADEQFF. CDR3 nucleotides: TGTGCCAGCAGCCCCGTGGGACTAGCGGATGAGCAGTTCTTC.

This rearrangement joins TRBV28 to TRBJ1-1; the D gene is possibly TRBD1 (5 bases). CDR3 length: 15 amino acids. Germline V lookup: CDR1 MDHEN, CDR2 SYDVKM. V lost 0 bases to trimming and J lost 1 base, with 9 bases between them. CDR3 nucleotide sequence: TGTGCCAGCAGTTTATGGAGGGGACCGAACACTGAAGCTTTCTTT. Amino acid sequence: CASSLWRGPNTEAFF.

The chain links TRBV27 to TRBJ2-7; possibly TRBD2 for D (5 bases). The CDR3 contains 16 residues. Trimming removed 0 bases from V and 7 bases from J, with 19 bases in between. Germline CDR1 and CDR2: MNHEY and SMNVEV (reference sequence). CDR3 in amino acids: CASSLSGVTGSQEQYF. CDR3 nucleotide sequence: TGTGCCAGCAGTTTATCTGGCGTGACTGGGAGCCAGGAGCAGTACTTC.

The chain uses TRBV12-1 and TRBJ2-7; the table's D call, TRBD1, was not checked against the DNA. TRBV12-1 is designated a pseudogene. The CDR3 length is 16 residues. CDR3 DNA sequence: TGTGCCAGCAGCCCTTTCTGGCCTTCGAAAGACTACGAGCAGTACTTC. The encoded protein is CASSPFWPSKDYEQYF.

This sequence joins TRBV9 and TRBJ1-2; D might be TRBD1 (6 bases). Between the trimmed V and J ends, which lost 2 bases and 2 bases, there was a span of 13 bases. Germline assignment: CDR1 SGDLS and CDR2 YYNGEE. This CDR3 is built from 15 residues. The DNA for the CDR3 is TGTGCCAGCAGCGTGGGGGGACACCCAAACTATGGCTACACCTTC. It codes for CASSVGGHPNYGYTF.

V is TRBV5-4 and J is TRBJ1-1; D might be TRBD1 (5 bases). Trimming removed 4 bases from V and 2 bases from J, with 15 bases in between. Germline CDR1 SGHNT, CDR2 YYREEE (reference sequence). The CDR3 extends over 15 amino acids. In nucleotides, the CDR3 is TGTGCCAGCAGCCTTCTTGGGACGAGTAACACTGAAGCTTTCTTT. Protein: CASSLLGTSNTEAFF.

The chain employs TRBV9 and TRBJ1-6; D is unclear. The CDR3 is 14 residues long. CDR1 is SGDLS, CDR2 YYNGEE, per germline. V gave up 3 bases and J gave up 10 bases, with 14 bases separating them. For the CDR3, the DNA is TGTGCCAGCAGCGAGGAGGAGGGTGCATCACCCCTCCACTTT. It yields the protein CASSEEEGASPLHF.

The chain uses TRBV4-3 and TRBJ1-4; 7 bases align to TRBD1. CDR1 is LGHNA, CDR2 YSLEER, per germline. The CDR3 length is 13 residues. The V gene end was trimmed by 5 bases and the J gene end by 7 bases; junction bases not matched to a gene: 4. CDR3 residues: CASSRQGGEKLFF. The CDR3 DNA reads as TGCGCCAGCAGCAGGCAGGGGGGTGAAAAACTGTTTTTT.

V usage is TRBV24-1 and J usage is TRBJ2-2, with D possibly called TRBD1 or TRBD2 (5 bases each). V dropped 6 bases and J dropped 2 bases, with 9 bases sitting between them. Looked up from germline, CDR1 is KGHDR and CDR2 is SFDVKD. The CDR3 is 14 residues long. DNA of the CDR3: TGTGCCACCAGTAGAGGGGCCAACACCGGGGAGCTGTTTTTT. It is translated as CATSRGANTGELFF.

This sequence joins TRBV2 and TRBJ1-2; D is unresolved. Germline CDR1 is SNHLY and CDR2 is FYNNEI. Trimming shortened V by 3 bases and J by 4 bases, and 12 bases separated the two germline ends. The CDR3 loop spans 14 amino acids. The CDR3 region has the DNA TGTGCCAGCAGTGAGATGTCAGGACCCTATGGCTACACCTTC. It specifies CASSEMSGPYGYTF.

In its sample, this clone was seen once. The chain has TRBV28 and TRBJ1-6; D unclear. Trimming took 3 bases from V and 9 from J, leaving 18 bases between them. The V gene's germline CDR1 is MDHEN and CDR2 SYDVKM. This CDR3 comprises 16 residues. The CDR3 region is CASSFPQAGGSSPLHF. DNA of the CDR3: TGTGCCAGCAGTTTCCCCCAGGCAGGAGGGAGTTCACCCCTCCACTTT.

This clone was counted only a few times. The genes are TRBV30 and TRBJ2-7; weak D call: TRBD1 (6 bases). Germline loops: CDR1 GTSNPN, CDR2 SVGIG (reference sequence). The CDR3 spans 14 residues. Trimming removed 4 bases at V and 0 bases at J, with 13 bases between. CDR3: CAWTTGKNSYEQYF. Here the CDR3 DNA reads TGTGCCTGGACAACAGGGAAAAACTCCTACGAGCAGTACTTC.

This chain links TRBV28 with TRBJ2-3, with D perhaps assigned TRBD1 or TRBD2 (5 bases each). Per germline, CDR1 MDHEN and CDR2 SYDVKM. The CDR3 length is 15 residues. V was shortened by 5 bases and J by 4 bases, with 16 bases between the two germline ends. The CDR3 loop reads CASSLEGWGSDTQYF. CDR3 nucleotide sequence: TGTGCCAGCAGTCTCGAGGGGTGGGGATCAGATACGCAGTATTTT. Together with reference TRBV28 and TRBJ2-3, the CDR3 gives the full variable domain: DVKVTQSSRYLVKRTGEKVFLECVQDMDHENMFWYRQDPGLGLRLIYFSYDVKMKEKGDIPEGYSVSREKKERFSLILESASTNQTSMYLCASSLEGWGSDTQYFGPGTRLTVL.

The chain couples TRBV12-3 or TRBV12-4 to TRBJ1-6, with no clear D. This CDR3 is built from 12 residues. V gave up 3 bases and J gave up 10 bases, with 7 bases separating them. The CDR3 protein is CASSLSDSPLHF. DNA of the CDR3: TGTGCCAGCAGTTTGAGCGACTCACCCCTCCACTTT.

The chain employs TRBV7-2 and TRBJ2-7; D possibly corresponds to TRBD1 (5 bases). The CDR3 has 14 residues. Trimming took 3 bases from V and 0 from J, leaving 9 bases between them. The germline V gene encodes CDR1 SGHTA and CDR2 FQGNSA. The DNA of the CDR3 is TGTGCCAGCAGCTTCCAGGGTTCCTCCTACGAGCAGTACTTC. Its protein product is CASSFQGSSYEQYF.